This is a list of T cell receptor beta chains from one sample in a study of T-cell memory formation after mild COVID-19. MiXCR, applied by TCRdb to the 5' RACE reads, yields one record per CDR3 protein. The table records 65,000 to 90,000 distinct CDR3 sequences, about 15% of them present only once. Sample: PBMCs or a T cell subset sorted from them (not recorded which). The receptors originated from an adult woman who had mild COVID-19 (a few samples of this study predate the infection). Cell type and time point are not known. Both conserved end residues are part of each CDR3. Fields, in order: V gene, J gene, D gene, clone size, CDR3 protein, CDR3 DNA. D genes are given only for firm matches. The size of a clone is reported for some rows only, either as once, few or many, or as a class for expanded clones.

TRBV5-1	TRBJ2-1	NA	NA	CASSQLAYNEQFF	TGCGCCAGCAGCCAGCTCGCCTACAATGAGCAGTTCTTC
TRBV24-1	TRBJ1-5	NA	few	CAASEGFGQPQHF	TGTGCCGCTTCTGAGGGATTCGGGCAGCCCCAGCATTTT
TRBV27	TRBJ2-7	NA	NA	CASSWGDRARSRRDYEQYF	TGTGCCAGCAGCTGGGGAGACAGGGCCCGTTCTAGGCGGGACTACGAGCAGTACTTC
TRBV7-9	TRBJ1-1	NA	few	CASSAYELLNTEAFF	TGTGCCAGCAGCGCATATGAGTTACTTAACACTGAAGCTTTCTTT
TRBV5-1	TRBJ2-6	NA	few	CASSLTGISGANVLTF	TGCGCCAGCAGCTTGACAGGCATCTCTGGGGCCAACGTCCTGACTTTC
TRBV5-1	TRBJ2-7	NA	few	CASSFEASSYEQYF	TGCGCCAGCAGCTTCGAGGCTAGCTCCTACGAGCAGTACTTC
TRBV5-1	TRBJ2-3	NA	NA	CASSLAGLLQTDTQYF	TGCGCCAGCAGCTTGGCAGGACTCTTACAGACAGATACGCAGTATTTT
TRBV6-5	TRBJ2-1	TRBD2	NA	CASSYSWGGDNEQFF	TGTGCCAGCAGTTACTCCTGGGGGGGGGACAATGAGCAGTTCTTC
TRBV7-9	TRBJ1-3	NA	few	CASSLDFAPGNTIYF	TGTGCCAGCAGCCTGGACTTCGCCCCGGGAAACACCATATATTTT
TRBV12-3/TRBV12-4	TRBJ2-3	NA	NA	CASSHRVTDTQYF	TGTGCCAGCAGCCACAGGGTTACAGATACGCAGTATTTT
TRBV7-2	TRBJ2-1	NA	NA	CASSTIRGGGLYNEQFF	TGTGCCAGCAGCACCATCAGGGGCGGGGGCCTATACAATGAGCAGTTCTTC
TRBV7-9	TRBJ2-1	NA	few	CASSLVLAGSEQFF	TGTGCCAGCAGCTTAGTGCTAGCAGGGAGTGAGCAGTTCTTC
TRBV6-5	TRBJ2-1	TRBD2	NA	CASSYERTSGTHNEQFF	TGTGCCAGCAGTTACGAACGGACTAGCGGGACCCACAATGAGCAGTTCTTC
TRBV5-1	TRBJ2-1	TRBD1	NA	CASTGQGVIGYNEQFF	TGCGCCAGCACCGGACAGGGGGTTATAGGATACAATGAGCAGTTCTTC
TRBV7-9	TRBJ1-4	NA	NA	CASSPEGETNEKLFF	TGTGCCAGCAGCCCCGAGGGGGAAACTAATGAAAAACTGTTTTTT
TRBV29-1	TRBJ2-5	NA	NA	CIVMKMDQETQYF	TGCATCGTGATGAAGATGGACCAAGAGACCCAGTACTTC
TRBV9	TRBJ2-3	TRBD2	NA	CASSDPLSTSGRPDTQYF	TGTGCCAGCAGTGACCCCCTTTCTACTAGCGGGAGACCAGATACGCAGTATTTT
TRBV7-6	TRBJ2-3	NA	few	CASSLEAQGIVVTDTQYF	TGTGCCAGCAGCTTAGAAGCACAGGGAATTGTGGTCACAGATACGCAGTATTTT
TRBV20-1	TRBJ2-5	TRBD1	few	CSARATGGETQYF	TGCAGTGCTAGGGCGACAGGGGGGGAGACCCAGTACTTC
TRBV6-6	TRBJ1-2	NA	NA	CASRDLDGNYGYTF	TGTGCCAGCAGAGACTTGGACGGCAACTATGGCTACACCTTC
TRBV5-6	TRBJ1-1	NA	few	CASSLEKGINTEAFF	TGTGCCAGCAGCTTGGAGAAAGGCATAAACACTGAAGCTTTCTTT
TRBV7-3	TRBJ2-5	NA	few	CASPLATNQETQYF	TGTGCCAGCCCTCTAGCTACGAACCAAGAGACCCAGTACTTC
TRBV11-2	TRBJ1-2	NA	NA	CASSLVSGVSSFYGYTF	TGTGCCAGCAGCTTAGTGTCCGGGGTTTCAAGTTTCTATGGCTACACCTTC
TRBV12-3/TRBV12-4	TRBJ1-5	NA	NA	CASSPVGGGSNQPQHF	TGTGCCAGCAGTCCAGTGGGAGGAGGCAGCAATCAGCCCCAGCATTTT
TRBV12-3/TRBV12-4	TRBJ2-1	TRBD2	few	CASSRTSGIGPYNEQFF	TGTGCCAGCAGCCGGACTAGCGGGATAGGCCCCTACAATGAGCAGTTCTTC
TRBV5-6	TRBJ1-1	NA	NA	CASSWGWGQEAFF	TGTGCCAGCAGCTGGGGTTGGGGACAAGAAGCTTTCTTT
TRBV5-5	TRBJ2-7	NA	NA	CASSLGTDSSYEQYF	TGTGCCAGCAGCTTGGGAACTGACAGCTCCTACGAGCAGTACTTC
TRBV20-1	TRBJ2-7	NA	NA	CSARDPVRPSYEQYF	TGCAGTGCTAGAGATCCCGTGAGACCGAGCTACGAGCAGTACTTC
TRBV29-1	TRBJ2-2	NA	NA	CSVLPGLNTGELFF	TGCAGCGTTTTACCAGGGCTAAACACCGGGGAGCTGTTTTTT
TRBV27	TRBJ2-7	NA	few	CASSSPLGYEQYF	TGTGCCAGCAGTTCGCCCCTTGGATACGAGCAGTACTTC
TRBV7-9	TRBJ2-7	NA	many	CASSDGRAGYEQYF	TGTGCCAGCAGCGACGGTAGGGCAGGCTACGAGCAGTACTTC
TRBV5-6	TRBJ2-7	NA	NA	CASSLSPGAKEEQYF	TGTGCCAGCAGCTTGTCGCCAGGGGCCAAGGAAGAGCAGTACTTC
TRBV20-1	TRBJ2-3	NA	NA	CSARKVDGRIDTQYF	TGCAGTGCTAGGAAGGTTGATGGGCGGATAGATACGCAGTATTTT
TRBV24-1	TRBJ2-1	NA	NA	CATSDLGGRSYNEQFF	TGTGCCACCAGTGATTTAGGTGGGAGATCCTACAATGAGCAGTTCTTC
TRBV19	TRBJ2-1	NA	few	CASSSGWGALNEQFF	TGTGCCAGTAGTAGCGGGTGGGGGGCATTGAATGAGCAGTTCTTC
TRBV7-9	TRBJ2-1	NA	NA	CASSYSNEQFF	TGTGCCAGCAGCTACAGCAATGAGCAGTTCTTC
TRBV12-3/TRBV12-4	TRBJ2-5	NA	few	CASSRQWGETQYF	TGTGCCAGCAGCCGACAGTGGGGAGAGACCCAGTACTTC
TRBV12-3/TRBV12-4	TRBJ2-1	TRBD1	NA	CASSSRAQGAYNEQFF	TGTGCCAGCAGCTCCCGGGCCCAGGGGGCTTACAATGAGCAGTTCTTC
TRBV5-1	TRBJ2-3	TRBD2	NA	CASKSGGVLGPDTQYF	TGCGCCAGCAAGAGCGGGGGGGTCCTCGGGCCAGATACGCAGTATTTT
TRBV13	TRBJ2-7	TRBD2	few	CASSLGRTSGYEQYF	TGTGCCAGCAGCTTAGGACGCACTAGCGGGTACGAGCAGTACTTC
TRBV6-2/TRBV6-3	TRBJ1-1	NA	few	CASGQNTEAFF	TGTGCCAGCGGGCAGAACACTGAAGCTTTCTTT
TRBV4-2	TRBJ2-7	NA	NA	CASSRYGGTSSYEQYF	TGTGCCAGCAGCCGTTATGGGGGGACAAGCTCCTACGAGCAGTACTTC
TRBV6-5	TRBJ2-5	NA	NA	CASSYDGETQYF	TGTGCCAGCAGTTACGATGGGGAGACCCAGTACTTC
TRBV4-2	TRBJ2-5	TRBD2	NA	CASSYGLAGGETQYF	TGTGCCAGCAGCTACGGACTAGCGGGGGGAGAGACCCAGTACTTC
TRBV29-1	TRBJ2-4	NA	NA	CSVRTDNKNIQYF	TGCAGCGTCCGGACAGATAACAAAAACATTCAGTACTTC
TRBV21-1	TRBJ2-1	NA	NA	CASSKVRPGQGYNEQFF	TGTGCCAGCAGCAAAGTCCGCCCGGGACAGGGGTACAATGAGCAGTTCTTC
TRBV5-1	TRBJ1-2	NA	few	CASSPEWTDLYGYTF	TGCGCCAGCAGCCCGGAATGGACAGATCTCTATGGCTACACCTTC
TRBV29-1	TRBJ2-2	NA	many	CSVEDGPSGELFF	TGCAGCGTTGAGGACGGTCCGTCCGGGGAGCTGTTTTTT
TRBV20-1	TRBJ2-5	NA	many	CSGDHEETQYF	TGCAGTGGGGACCACGAAGAGACCCAGTACTTC
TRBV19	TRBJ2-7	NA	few	CASSRDSVFLDAYEQYF	TGTGCCAGTAGTCGGGACTCGGTGTTTTTGGACGCCTACGAGCAGTACTTC
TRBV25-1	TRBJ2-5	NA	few	CASSEYSLTETQYF	TGTGCCAGCAGTGAATATAGCCTGACGGAGACCCAGTACTTC
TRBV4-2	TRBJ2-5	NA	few	CASSQGTRPEYF	TGTGCCAGCAGCCAAGGAACGCGGCCGGAGTACTTC